This record looks at one T cell receptor beta chain sequence and its context. Antigen unknown. Via MiXCR, TCRdb re-called the reads, giving one row per CDR3 protein. This table has hundreds of thousands of distinct CDR3 sequences, roughly 35% appearing once. These data originate in a study of T cell repertoires in cytomegalovirus infection. Overall study: Public TCR beta signatures provided an indication of both CMV infection and a matching HLA type. Study-wide points: Cumulated frequencies of public TCR beta families served to identify carriers of CMV plus the relevant HLA. The ex vivo response was dominated by HLA-C-restricted CMV-specific TCR beta clonotypes.

The clonotype originates from a human donor in good health (CMV status not recorded). Some clones in this sample may be carry-over from other donors' samples. Sequenced material: PBMCs.

The CDR3 reads CASRTQDRARETQYF. DNA for the CDR3: TGTGCCAGCAGAACCCAGGACAGGGCGAGGGAGACCCAGTACTTC. The chain carries TRBV6-2 or TRBV6-3 and TRBJ2-5; 8 nucleotides agree with TRBD1. Germline CDR1 MNHEY, CDR2 SVGEGT. The CDR3 sequence is 15 residues long. V dropped 6 bases and J dropped 5; count of bases not matched to a gene: 11.